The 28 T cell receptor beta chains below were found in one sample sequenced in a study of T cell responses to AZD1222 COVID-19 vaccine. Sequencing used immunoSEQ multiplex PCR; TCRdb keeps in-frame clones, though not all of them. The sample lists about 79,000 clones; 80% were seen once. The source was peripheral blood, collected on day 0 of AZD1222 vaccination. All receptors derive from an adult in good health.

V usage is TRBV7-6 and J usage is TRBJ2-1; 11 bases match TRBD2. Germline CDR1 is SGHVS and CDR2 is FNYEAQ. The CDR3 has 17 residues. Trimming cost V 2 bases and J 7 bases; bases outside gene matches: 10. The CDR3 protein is CASSLTGTSGLGNEQFF. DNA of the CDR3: TGTGCCAGCAGCTTAACCGGGACTAGCGGCCTAGGTAATGAGCAGTTCTTC.

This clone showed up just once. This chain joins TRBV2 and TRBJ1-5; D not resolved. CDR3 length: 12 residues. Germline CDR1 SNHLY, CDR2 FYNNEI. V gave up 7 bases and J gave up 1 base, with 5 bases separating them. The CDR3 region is CASKESNQPQHF. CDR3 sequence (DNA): TGTGCCAGCAAGGAGAGCAATCAGCCCCAGCATTTT.

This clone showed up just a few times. CDR3 residues: CASSSSPTGYGYTF. CDR3 nucleotide sequence: TGTGCCAGCAGCTCGTCCCCCACAGGGTATGGCTACACCTTC. The rearrangement joins TRBV7-6 to TRBJ1-2; the D gene is possibly TRBD1 (6 bases). The CDR3 runs to 14 residues. Germline V lookup: CDR1 SGHVS, CDR2 FNYEAQ. Trimming pared 4 bases from V and 5 bases from J, leaving 14 bases between.

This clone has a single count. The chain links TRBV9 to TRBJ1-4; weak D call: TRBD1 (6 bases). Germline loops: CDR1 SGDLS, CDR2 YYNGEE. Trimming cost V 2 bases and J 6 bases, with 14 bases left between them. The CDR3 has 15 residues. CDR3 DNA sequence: TGTGCCAGCAGCGTTTCCGGGACAAGGGATGAAAAACTGTTTTTT. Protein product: CASSVSGTRDEKLFF.

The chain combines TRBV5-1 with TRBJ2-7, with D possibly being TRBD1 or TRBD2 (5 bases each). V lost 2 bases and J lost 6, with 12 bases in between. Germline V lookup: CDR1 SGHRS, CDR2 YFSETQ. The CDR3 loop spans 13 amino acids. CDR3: CASSFGLGPEQYF. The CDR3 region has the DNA TGCGCCAGCAGCTTTGGGTTGGGACCCGAGCAGTACTTC.

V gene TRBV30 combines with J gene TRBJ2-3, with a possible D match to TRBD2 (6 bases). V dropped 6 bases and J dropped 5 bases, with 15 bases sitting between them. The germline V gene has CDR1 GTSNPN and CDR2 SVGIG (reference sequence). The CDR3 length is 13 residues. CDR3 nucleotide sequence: TGTGCCTGTCCGCGTCCAGCGGGAGATACGCAGTATTTT. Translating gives CACPRPAGDTQYF. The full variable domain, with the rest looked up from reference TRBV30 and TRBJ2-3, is SQTIHQWPATLVQPVGSPLSLECTVEGTSNPNLYWYRQAAGRGLQLLFYSVGIGQISSEVPQNLSASRPQDRQFILSSKKLLLSDSGFYLCACPRPAGDTQYFGPGTRLTVL.

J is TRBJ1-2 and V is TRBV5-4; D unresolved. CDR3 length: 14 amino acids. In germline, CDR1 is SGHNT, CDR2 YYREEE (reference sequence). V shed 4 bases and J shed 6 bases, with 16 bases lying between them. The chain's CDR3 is CASSPAGISDGYTF. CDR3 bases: TGTGCCAGCAGCCCAGCCGGGATCTCAGATGGCTACACCTTC.

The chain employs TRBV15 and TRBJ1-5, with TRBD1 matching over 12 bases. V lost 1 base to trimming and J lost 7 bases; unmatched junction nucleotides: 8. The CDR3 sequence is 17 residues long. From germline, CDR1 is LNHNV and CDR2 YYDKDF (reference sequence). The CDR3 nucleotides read TGTGCCACCAGCAGAGGGCCGGGACAGGGGGCTGGACAGCCCCAGCATTTT. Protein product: CATSRGPGQGAGQPQHF. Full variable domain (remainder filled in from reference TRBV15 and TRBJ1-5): DAMVIQNPRYQVTQFGKPVTLSCSQTLNHNVMYWYQQKSSQAPKLLFHYYDKDFNNEADTPDNFQSRRPNTSFCFLDIRSPGLGDTAMYLCATSRGPGQGAGQPQHFGDGTRLSIL.

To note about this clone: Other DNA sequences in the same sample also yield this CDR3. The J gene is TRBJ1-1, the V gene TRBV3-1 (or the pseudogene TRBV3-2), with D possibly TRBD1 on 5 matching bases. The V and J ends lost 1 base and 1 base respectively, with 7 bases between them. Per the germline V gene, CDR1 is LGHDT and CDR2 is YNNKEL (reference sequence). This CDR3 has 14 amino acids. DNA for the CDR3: TGTGCCAGCAGCCAAGGCCAGGGGAACACTGAAGCTTTCTTT. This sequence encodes CASSQGQGNTEAFF.

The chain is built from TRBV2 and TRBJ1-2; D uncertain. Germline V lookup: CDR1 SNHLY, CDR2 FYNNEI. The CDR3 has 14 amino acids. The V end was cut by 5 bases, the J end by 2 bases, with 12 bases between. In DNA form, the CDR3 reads TGTGCCAGCAGTACGGACGGAGGGAACTATGGCTACACCTTC. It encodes CASSTDGGNYGYTF.

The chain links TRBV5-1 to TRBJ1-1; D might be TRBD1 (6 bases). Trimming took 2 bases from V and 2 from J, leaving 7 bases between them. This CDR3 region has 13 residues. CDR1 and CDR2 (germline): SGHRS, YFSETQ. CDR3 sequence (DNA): TGCGCCAGCAGCTTTGGGGGCAACACTGAAGCTTTCTTT. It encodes CASSFGGNTEAFF.

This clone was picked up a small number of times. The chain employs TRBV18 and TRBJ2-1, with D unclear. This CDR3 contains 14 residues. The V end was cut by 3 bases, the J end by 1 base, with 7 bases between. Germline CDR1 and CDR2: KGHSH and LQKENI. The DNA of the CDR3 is TGTGCCAGCTCACCGGGTCGGTCCTACAATGAGCAGTTCTTC. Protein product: CASSPGRSYNEQFF.

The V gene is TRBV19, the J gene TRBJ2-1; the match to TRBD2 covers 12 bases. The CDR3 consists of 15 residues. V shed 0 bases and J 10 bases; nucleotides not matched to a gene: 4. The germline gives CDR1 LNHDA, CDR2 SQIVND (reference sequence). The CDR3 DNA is TGTGCCAGTAGTATAGATCTACTAGCGGGAGGCGAGCAGTTCTTC. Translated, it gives CASSIDLLAGGEQFF.

CDR3 loop: CASSRGGTPRADTQYF. In DNA form, the CDR3 reads TGTGCCAGCAGCCGCGGGGGAACGCCGCGGGCAGATACGCAGTATTTT. The chain recombines TRBV11-2 with TRBJ2-3, with 7 bases identical to TRBD2. The V segment lost 5 bases and the J segment 4 bases; nucleotides outside the gene matches: 12. Germline CDR1 is SGHAT and CDR2 is FQNNGV. This CDR3 has 16 residues.

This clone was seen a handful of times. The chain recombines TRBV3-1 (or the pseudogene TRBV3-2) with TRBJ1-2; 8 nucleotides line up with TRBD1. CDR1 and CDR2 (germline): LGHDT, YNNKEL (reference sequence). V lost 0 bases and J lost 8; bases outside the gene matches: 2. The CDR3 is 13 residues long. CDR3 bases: TGTGCCAGCAGCCAAGATCGGGACAGGGGCTACACCTTC. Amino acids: CASSQDRDRGYTF.

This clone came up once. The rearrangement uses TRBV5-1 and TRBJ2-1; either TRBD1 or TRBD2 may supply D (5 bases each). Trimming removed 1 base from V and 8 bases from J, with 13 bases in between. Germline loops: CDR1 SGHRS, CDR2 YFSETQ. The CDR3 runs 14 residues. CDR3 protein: CASSLSAGTDEQFF. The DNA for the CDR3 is TGCGCCAGCAGCTTGTCGGCAGGGACGGATGAGCAGTTCTTC.

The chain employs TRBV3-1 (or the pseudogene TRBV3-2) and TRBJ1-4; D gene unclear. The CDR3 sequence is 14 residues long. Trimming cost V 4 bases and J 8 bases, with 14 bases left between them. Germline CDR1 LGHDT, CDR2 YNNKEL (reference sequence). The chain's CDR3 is CASSPRFRGEKLFF. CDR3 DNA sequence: TGTGCCAGCAGCCCCAGGTTCAGAGGGGAAAAACTGTTTTTT.

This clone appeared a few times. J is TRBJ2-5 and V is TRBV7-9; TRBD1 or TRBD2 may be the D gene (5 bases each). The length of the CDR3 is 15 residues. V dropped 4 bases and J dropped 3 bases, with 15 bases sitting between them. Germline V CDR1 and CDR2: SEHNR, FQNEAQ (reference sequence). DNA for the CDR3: TGTGCCAGCAGCTCCCCAGGGATGGGAGAAGAGACCCAGTACTTC. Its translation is CASSSPGMGEETQYF. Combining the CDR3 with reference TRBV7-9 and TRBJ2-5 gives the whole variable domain DTGVSQNPRHKITKRGQNVTFRCDPISEHNRLYWYRQTLGQGPEFLTYFQNEAQLEKSRLLSDRFSAERPKGSFSTLEIQRTEQGDSAMYLCASSSPGMGEETQYFGPGTRLLVL.

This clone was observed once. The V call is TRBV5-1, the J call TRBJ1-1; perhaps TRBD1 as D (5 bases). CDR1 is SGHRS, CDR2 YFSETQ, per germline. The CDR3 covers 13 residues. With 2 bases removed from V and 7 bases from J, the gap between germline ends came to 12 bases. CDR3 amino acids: CASSFGHGSEAFF. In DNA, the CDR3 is TGCGCCAGCAGCTTCGGACACGGGAGTGAAGCTTTCTTT. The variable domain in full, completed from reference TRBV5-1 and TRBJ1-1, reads KAGVTQTPRYLIKTRGQQVTLSCSPISGHRSVSWYQQTPGQGLQFLFEYFSETQRNKGNFPGRFSGRQFSNSRSEMNVSTLELGDSALYLCASSFGHGSEAFFGQGTRLTVV.

CDR3 loop: CATSDFNGNEQFF. In nucleotides, the CDR3 is TGTGCCACCAGTGATTTTAACGGGAATGAGCAGTTCTTC. The chain couples TRBV24-1 to TRBJ2-1, with D hard to call. Germline loops: CDR1 KGHDR, CDR2 SFDVKD. Trimming took 1 base from V and 7 from J, leaving 7 bases between them. There are 13 residues in the CDR3.

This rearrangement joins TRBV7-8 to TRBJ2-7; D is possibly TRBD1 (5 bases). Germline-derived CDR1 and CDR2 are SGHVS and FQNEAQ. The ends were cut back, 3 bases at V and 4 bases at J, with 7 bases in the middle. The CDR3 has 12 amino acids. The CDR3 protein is CASSLQGYEQYF. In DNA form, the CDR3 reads TGTGCCAGCAGCTTGCAGGGATACGAGCAGTACTTC. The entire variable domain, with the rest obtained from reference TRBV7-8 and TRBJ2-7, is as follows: GAGVSQSPRYKVAKRGQDVALRCDPISGHVSLFWYQQALGQGPEFLTYFQNEAQLDKSGLPSDRFFAERPEGSVSTLKIQRTQQEDSAVYLCASSLQGYEQYFGPGTRLTVT.

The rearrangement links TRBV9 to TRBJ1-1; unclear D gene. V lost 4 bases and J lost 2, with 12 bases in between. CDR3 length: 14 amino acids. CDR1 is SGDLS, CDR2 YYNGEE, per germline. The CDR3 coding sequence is TGTGCCAGCAGCCCGCCCATCCGAAACACTGAAGCTTTCTTT. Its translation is CASSPPIRNTEAFF.

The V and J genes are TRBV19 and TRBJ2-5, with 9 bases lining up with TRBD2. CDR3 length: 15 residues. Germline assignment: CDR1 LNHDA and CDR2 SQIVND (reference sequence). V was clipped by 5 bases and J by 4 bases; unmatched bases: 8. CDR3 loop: CASSARGGAGETQYF. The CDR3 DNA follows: TGTGCCAGTAGTGCCCGCGGGGGGGCCGGAGAGACCCAGTACTTC.

CDR3 bases: TGTGCCAGCAGCGACTTAGCGTGGAGCACAGATACGCAGTATTTT. As protein: CASSDLAWSTDTQYF. J is TRBJ2-3 and V is TRBV2, with D possibly TRBD2 on 5 matching bases. The V gene lost 6 bases and the J gene lost 0 bases, with 13 bases spanning the gap. The CDR3 is made up of 15 amino acids. Per the germline V gene, CDR1 is SNHLY and CDR2 is FYNNEI.

As DNA, the CDR3 is TGTGCCAGCGGGACAGAGAGCACAGATACGCAGTATTTT. It translates to CASGTESTDTQYF. The chain has TRBV7-9 and TRBJ2-3; 7 nucleotides line up with TRBD1. The CDR3 is 13 amino acids. Germline V gene lookup returns CDR1 SEHNR and CDR2 FQNEAQ (reference sequence). Trimming took 8 bases from V and 0 from J; bases not matched to a gene: 2.

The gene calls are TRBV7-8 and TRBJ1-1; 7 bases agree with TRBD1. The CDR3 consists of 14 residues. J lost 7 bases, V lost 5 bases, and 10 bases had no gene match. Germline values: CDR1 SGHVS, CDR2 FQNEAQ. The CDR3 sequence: CASSQDRAYGEAFF. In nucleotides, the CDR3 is TGTGCCAGCAGCCAAGACAGGGCGTATGGTGAAGCTTTCTTT.

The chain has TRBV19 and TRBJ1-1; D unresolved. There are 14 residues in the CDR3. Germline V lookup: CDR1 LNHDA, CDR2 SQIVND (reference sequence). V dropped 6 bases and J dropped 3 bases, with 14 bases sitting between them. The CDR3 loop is CASSPNLWDTEAFF. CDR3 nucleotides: TGTGCCAGTAGCCCCAACCTGTGGGACACTGAAGCTTTCTTT.

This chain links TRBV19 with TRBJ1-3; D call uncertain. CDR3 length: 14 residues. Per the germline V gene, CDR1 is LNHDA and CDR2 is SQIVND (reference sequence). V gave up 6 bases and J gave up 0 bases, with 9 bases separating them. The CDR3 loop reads CASSQAFSGNTIYF. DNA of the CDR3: TGTGCCAGTAGCCAGGCTTTCTCTGGAAACACCATATATTTT.